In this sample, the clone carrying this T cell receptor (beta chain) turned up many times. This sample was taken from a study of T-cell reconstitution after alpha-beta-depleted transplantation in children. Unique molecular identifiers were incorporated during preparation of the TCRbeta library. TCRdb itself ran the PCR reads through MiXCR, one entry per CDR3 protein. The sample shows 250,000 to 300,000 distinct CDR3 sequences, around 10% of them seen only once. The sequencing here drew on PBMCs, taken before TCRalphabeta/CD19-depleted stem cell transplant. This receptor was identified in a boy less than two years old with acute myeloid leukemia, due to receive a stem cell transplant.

DNA of the CDR3: TGCAGCGTGGCTAGCGGGGGAGAGACCCAGTACTTC. Protein sequence: CSVASGGETQYF. The V and J genes are TRBV29-1 and TRBJ2-5, with TRBD2 matching over 10 bases. In germline, CDR1 is SQVTM, CDR2 ANQGSEA. CDR3 length: 12 residues. J gave up 4 bases and V 6 bases, and 2 bases lay outside the gene matches.